The entry below describes one TCR beta chain. Its antigen is undetermined. Measured with immunoSEQ multiplex PCR; TCRdb has only the in-frame clones, and not every one. The repertoire has approximately 640,000 clones, approximately 79% of them found once; the top ten carry roughly 1.8%. This sample is part of a study of shared clonotypes between healthy human individuals. The study, taken as a whole, reports: What naive subsets generally showed was a larger estimated richness than memory subsets showed. The researchers took only blood, and tissue repertoires probably look different.

The germline V and J ends were trimmed by 0 bases and 5 bases, with 11 bases remaining between them. Per the germline V gene, CDR1 is SGHKS and CDR2 is YYEKEE (reference sequence). The CDR3 contains 14 residues. The sequenced sample consisted of memory CD4+ T cells sorted from blood. Subset: CD45RA-negative fraction. This sequence originates from a woman between 25 and 40 years old in good health. J is TRBJ2-5 and V is TRBV5-5, with D perhaps matching TRBD2 (5 bases). The CDR3 loop reads CASSLEAAAETQYF. Written as DNA, the CDR3 is TGTGCCAGCAGCTTGGAAGCGGCAGCGGAGACCCAGTACTTC.